The 25 T cell receptor beta chains below were found in one sample sequenced in a study of T-cell reconstitution after alpha-beta-depleted transplantation in children. Unique molecular identifiers were incorporated during preparation of the TCRbeta library. TCRdb analysed the PCR reads with MiXCR anew, one entry per CDR3 protein. The sample consists of 440,000 or so distinct CDR3 sequences, over 40% of them appearing once. Sample: PBMCs, taken before TCRalphabeta/CD19-depleted stem cell transplant. The receptor set was obtained from a girl aged 2-15 years with aplastic anemia, due to receive a stem cell transplant.

This clonotype was detected a few times. Mismatch with germline at one junction end may stem from a read error. This rearrangement joins TRBV24-1 to TRBJ2-1; D gene uncertain. Germline assignment: CDR1 KGHDR and CDR2 SFDVKD. This CDR3 has 12 amino acids. The CDR3 DNA reads as TGTGCCACCAGTGATCGAACCCCCGACCAGGTCTTC. As protein: CATSDRTPDQVF.

In this sample, this clonotype turned up many times. This sequence joins TRBV4-3 and TRBJ2-6, with no clear D. CDR1 LGHNA and CDR2 YSLEER come from the germline V gene. V lost 0 bases and J 2 bases, leaving 8 bases between the germline ends. The CDR3 extends over 16 amino acids. CDR3 amino acids: CASSQDDLAGANVLTF. The CDR3 coding sequence is TGCGCCAGCAGCCAAGATGACTTGGCTGGGGCCAACGTCCTGACTTTC.

This rearrangement joins TRBV20-1 to TRBJ2-3, with 8 bases that match TRBD2. This CDR3 has 16 residues. Trimming cost V 6 bases and J 2 bases; bases outside gene matches: 13. CDR1 is DFQATT, CDR2 SNEGSKA, per germline (reference sequence). In DNA, the CDR3 is TGCAGTGCGTTTATATTTCGGGGGGGCGTCACAGATACGCAGTATTTT. Translating it yields CSAFIFRGGVTDTQYF.

The chain has TRBV4-1 and TRBJ2-2, with D perhaps being TRBD1 or TRBD2 (5 bases each). Germline V gene data show CDR1 as MGHRA and CDR2 as YSYEKL. V was trimmed by 11 bases and J by 4 bases, leaving 17 bases between them. The CDR3 contains 14 residues. This CDR3 is CAGRYDGATGELFF. CDR3 coding DNA: TGCGCCGGCCGTTATGACGGGGCCACCGGGGAGCTGTTTTTT.

This clonotype turned up a few times. The chain is built from TRBV20-1 and TRBJ2-7; 9 nucleotides align to TRBD2. Per the germline V gene, CDR1 is DFQATT and CDR2 is SNEGSKA (reference sequence). V trimming: 2 bases; J trimming: 2 bases; junction bases outside the gene matches: 4. The CDR3 loop spans 14 amino acids. The CDR3 sequence is CSARQASGTYEQYF. In DNA, the CDR3 is TGCAGTGCTAGACAAGCTAGCGGGACCTACGAGCAGTACTTC.

A single count supports this clonotype. An end of the junction does not agree with germline; a read error may underlie this. The rearrangement joins TRBV5-1 to TRBJ2-2; D may be TRBD1 (7 bases). Germline loops: CDR1 SGHRS, CDR2 YFSETQ. This CDR3 is 15 amino acids long. The CDR3 region has the DNA TGCGCCGGCAGCGGCCAGGGGGGAGGCACCGGGGAGCTGTTTTTT. Protein: CAGSGQGGGTGELFF. Full variable domain (rest looked up from reference TRBV5-1 and TRBJ2-2): KAGVTQTPRYLIKTRGQQVTLSCSPISGHRSVSWYQQTPGQGLQFLFEYFSETQRNKGNFPGRFSGRQFSNSRSEMNVSTLELGDSALYLCAGSGQGGGTGELFFGEGSRLTVL.

This clonotype was counted many times. This chain uses TRBV4-3 with TRBJ2-3; 10 nucleotides agree with TRBD2. From germline, CDR1 is LGHNA and CDR2 YSLEER. J was trimmed by 3 bases and V by 5 bases; bases with no gene match: 8. The length of the CDR3 is 16 residues. CDR3 sequence reads: CASSFSGRPATDTQYF. In nucleotides, the CDR3 is TGCGCCAGCAGCTTTAGCGGGAGGCCGGCAACAGATACGCAGTATTTT.

This chain links TRBV29-1 with TRBJ1-1, with TRBD1 as a possible D gene (5 bases). The germline CDR1 and CDR2 sequences are SQVTM and ANQGSEA. This CDR3 spans 10 amino acids. Trimming removed 7 bases at V and 10 bases at J, with 13 bases between. This chain's CDR3 is CSAGGGAAFF. CDR3 nucleotide sequence: TGCAGCGCCGGCGGAGGGGCAGCTTTCTTT.

This chain joins TRBV7-6 and TRBJ2-7; D possibly corresponds to TRBD2 (6 bases). The CDR3 is 13 residues long. In germline, CDR1 is SGHVS, CDR2 FNYEAQ. V was cut by 6 bases and J by 4 bases, with 13 bases left in between. CDR3 region: CASRRGPGYEQYF. In DNA form, the CDR3 reads TGTGCCAGCAGGCGGGGCCCCGGATACGAGCAGTACTTC. Variable domain in full (rest from reference TRBV7-6 and TRBJ2-7): GAGVSQSPRYKVTKRGQDVALRCDPISGHVSLYWYRQALGQGPEFLTYFNYEAQQDKSGLPNDRFSAERPEGSISTLTIQRTEQRDSAMYRCASRRGPGYEQYFGPGTRLTVT.

This clonotype has a count of ten or more. The chain has TRBV20-1 and TRBJ2-5; 9 nucleotides align to TRBD2. The CDR3 runs to 15 residues. Looked up from germline, CDR1 is DFQATT and CDR2 is SNEGSKA (reference sequence). V was clipped by 5 bases and J by 4 bases; unmatched bases: 11. The CDR3 sequence is CSAPPLAGTVETQYF. Written as DNA, the CDR3 is TGCAGTGCTCCTCCCCTAGCGGGAACGGTAGAGACCCAGTACTTC.

This clonotype was detected only a few times. The chain combines TRBV15 with TRBJ2-5; 8 bases fit TRBD1. The trim removed 2 bases at V and 4 bases at J, leaving 12 bases unmatched. The CDR3 consists of 17 residues. Germline loops: CDR1 LNHNV, CDR2 YYDKDF (reference sequence). CDR3 coding DNA: TGTGCCACCAGCAGAAACCCGGGGACAGGCGAGCGAGAGACCCAGTACTTC. Protein: CATSRNPGTGERETQYF.

The sample holds many counts of this clonotype. The CDR3 sequence: CASKTGPNYGYTF. CDR3 nucleotide sequence: TGTGCCAGCAAGACGGGACCGAACTATGGCTACACCTTC. The chain links TRBV6-2 or TRBV6-3 to TRBJ1-2; tentatively, D is TRBD1 (5 bases). CDR1 MNHEY and CDR2 SVGEGT come from the germline V gene. The CDR3 is 13 amino acids. Trimming shortened V by 7 bases and J by 2 bases, and 11 bases separated the two germline ends.

Only a few counts were recorded for this clonotype. This chain uses TRBV12-5 with TRBJ2-2; D gene unclear. The CDR3 sequence is 13 residues long. Trimming took 5 bases from V and 0 from J, leaving 4 bases between them. Looked up from germline, CDR1 is LGHNT and CDR2 is FRNRAP. This CDR3 reads CASGLANTGELFF. The CDR3, as DNA: TGTGCTAGTGGTCTGGCGAACACCGGGGAGCTGTTTTTT.

This rearrangement joins TRBV5-1 to TRBJ2-7; 13 bases map to TRBD2. Germline V gene sequence: CDR1 SGHRS, CDR2 YFSETQ. The CDR3 totals 14 residues. V was pared by 9 bases and J by 6 bases, with 9 bases of the junction left unmatched. The CDR3 protein is CATSGTSGMSEQYF. The CDR3 nucleotides are TGCGCCACCTCTGGGACTAGCGGGATGAGCGAGCAGTACTTC.

The gene calls are TRBV28 and TRBJ2-5; D ambiguous. Germline CDR1 and CDR2: MDHEN and SYDVKM. The CDR3 loop spans 16 amino acids. V lost 3 bases to trimming and J lost 3 bases, with 17 bases between them. The CDR3 is CASSLGLLAGKETQYF. The CDR3 DNA sequence: TGTGCCAGCAGTTTGGGCTTACTGGCAGGAAAAGAGACCCAGTACTTC.

This clonotype was detected many times. The rearrangement joins TRBV5-1 to TRBJ2-4, with no clear D. In germline, CDR1 is SGHRS, CDR2 YFSETQ. The V gene lost 4 bases and the J gene lost 0 bases, with 20 bases spanning the gap. The CDR3 spans 18 residues. CDR3: CASSLAEHGKLAKNIQYF. The CDR3 nucleotides read TGCGCCAGCAGCCTGGCCGAGCACGGCAAACTAGCCAAAAACATTCAGTACTTC.

At least ten counts were recorded for this clonotype. The rearrangement joins TRBV7-6 to TRBJ1-6; D is unresolved. CDR1 is SGHVS and CDR2 is FNYEAQ in the germline V gene. The CDR3 is made up of 14 amino acids. V gave up 4 bases and J gave up 7 bases, with 11 bases separating them. The CDR3 nucleotides are TGTGCCAGCAGCTCATCGGTCCCGAATTCACCCCTCCACTTT. Encoded protein: CASSSSVPNSPLHF.

V usage is TRBV28 and J usage is TRBJ2-7, with TRBD1 matching 7 bases. Germline V gene lookup returns CDR1 MDHEN and CDR2 SYDVKM. After removal of 7 bases from V and 6 bases from J, the junction contained 9 bases not matched to a gene. The CDR3 spans 13 residues. CDR3 loop: CASMTGRAPEQYF. The CDR3 DNA follows: TGTGCCAGCATGACAGGGCGAGCGCCCGAGCAGTACTTC.

This clonotype showed up just a few times. The chain carries TRBV10-3 and TRBJ1-4, with D perhaps TRBD1 (6 bases). Trimming cost V 2 bases and J 8 bases, with 9 bases left between them. The CDR3 covers 13 residues. Germline V gene sequence: CDR1 ENHRY, CDR2 SYGVKD. CDR3 protein: CAISERGEEKLFF. The CDR3 DNA follows: TGTGCCATCAGTGAGAGGGGGGAAGAAAAACTGTTTTTT.

The chain combines TRBV5-1 with TRBJ2-7; 8 bases are a match to TRBD1. The germline gives CDR1 SGHRS, CDR2 YFSETQ. The trim removed 0 bases at V and 7 bases at J, leaving 9 bases unmatched. The CDR3 has 15 amino acids. The CDR3 region has the DNA TGCGCCAGCAGCTTGGTCGGCCAGGGGGCCCGGGAGCAGTACTTC. This sequence encodes CASSLVGQGAREQYF. The full variable domain, rest sourced from reference TRBV5-1 and TRBJ2-7, is KAGVTQTPRYLIKTRGQQVTLSCSPISGHRSVSWYQQTPGQGLQFLFEYFSETQRNKGNFPGRFSGRQFSNSRSEMNVSTLELGDSALYLCASSLVGQGAREQYFGPGTRLTVT.

V and J are TRBV20-1 and TRBJ2-1; D possibly corresponds to TRBD2 (6 bases). With 7 bases removed from V and 9 bases from J, the gap between germline ends came to 16 bases. Germline V lookup: CDR1 DFQATT, CDR2 SNEGSKA (reference sequence). This CDR3 contains 12 residues. CDR3 sequence reads: CSVLDYPGEQFF. The CDR3 coding sequence is TGCAGTGTTTTGGACTATCCCGGTGAGCAGTTCTTC.

This clonotype was counted many times. This chain's CDR3 is CASSPEGDTFSGELFF. Written as DNA, the CDR3 is TGCGCCAGCAGCCCCGAGGGGGACACCTTTTCCGGGGAGCTGTTTTTT. The J gene is TRBJ2-2, the V gene TRBV5-1; tentatively, D is TRBD1 (6 bases). V lost 4 bases to trimming and J lost 6 bases, with 19 bases between them. Germline lookup yields CDR1 SGHRS and CDR2 YFSETQ. The CDR3 has 16 residues.

V usage is TRBV20-1 and J usage is TRBJ2-7; D is perhaps TRBD1 (6 bases). V was trimmed by 6 bases and J by 3 bases, leaving 15 bases between them. The CDR3 covers 13 residues. Germline CDR1 and CDR2: DFQATT and SNEGSKA (reference sequence). The chain's CDR3 is CSAQTQGVYEQYF. The DNA of the CDR3 is TGCAGTGCGCAGACACAGGGTGTCTACGAGCAGTACTTC.

V gene TRBV29-1 combines with J gene TRBJ2-5; D possibly corresponds to TRBD1 (5 bases). Trimming took 7 bases from V and 4 from J, leaving 25 bases between them. This CDR3 comprises 16 residues. CDR1 SQVTM and CDR2 ANQGSEA come from the germline V gene. CDR3 DNA sequence: TGCAGCGCCGCAGGGTCGGCCGGAAGGAATCGAGAGACCCAGTACTTC. It is translated as CSAAGSAGRNRETQYF. Supplemented by reference TRBV29-1 and TRBJ2-5, the full variable domain reads SAVISQKPSRDICQRGTSLTIQCQVDSQVTMMFWYRQQPGQSLTLIATANQGSEATYESGFVIDKFPISRPNLTFSTLTVSNMSPEDSSIYLCSAAGSAGRNRETQYFGPGTRLLVL.

The rearrangement uses TRBV11-3 and TRBJ2-3; TRBD1 or TRBD2 may be the D gene (5 bases each). The CDR3 contains 14 residues. V was trimmed by 8 bases and J by 1 base, leaving 13 bases between them. Germline V CDR1 and CDR2: SGHNT, YENEEA. The CDR3, as DNA: TGTGCCAGCCCCCGACTGGGGGGCACAGATACGCAGTATTTT. As protein: CASPRLGGTDTQYF.